The 23 T cell receptor beta chains presented below share a single source sample, sequenced in a study of breast tumors, draining lymph nodes, adjacent tissues. From the multiplex PCR reads, TCRdb called clonotypes with MiXCR, one entry per CDR3 protein. Of some 120,000 distinct CDR3 sequences in the sample, about 20% are singletons; the top ten hold 3% to 4%. Samples came from axillary lymph nodes draining the breast cancer. The sequencing input was axillary lymph node tissue. These receptors were collected from a female donor with breast cancer. Some clones in this sample may be carry-over from other donors' samples.

This clonotype has a count of ten or more. This chain connects TRBV6-7 to TRBJ1-5, with a tentative D call TRBD1 (6 bases). TRBV6-7 qualifies as an ORF whose function is uncertain. This CDR3 has 16 amino acids. Trimming removed 4 bases from V and 1 base from J, with 14 bases in between. The DNA for the CDR3 is TGTGCCAGCAGTTGCCTCAGGGGTGAAAGCAATCAGCCCCAGCATTTT. This sequence encodes CASSCLRGESNQPQHF.

Points on this clonotype: Its ends do not fully match the called genes, so a read error is possible. The V gene is TRBV5-1, the J gene TRBJ2-6; a weak D match, TRBD2 (6 bases). The CDR3 has 16 amino acids. Germline V gives CDR1 SGHRS, CDR2 YFSETQ. The CDR3 is CASGLGLLSGANVLTF. The CDR3 DNA reads as TGCGCCAGCGGCTTGGGACTGTTATCTGGGGCCAACGTCCTGACTTTC.

This clonotype has ten or more counts. The chain uses TRBV7-6 and TRBJ2-7; D is possibly TRBD2 (6 bases). The germline gives CDR1 SGHVS, CDR2 FNYEAQ. V gave up 5 bases and J gave up 2 bases, with 10 bases separating them. The CDR3 spans 13 residues. The CDR3 region has the DNA TGTGCCAGCAGCCCTAGCGTAACCTACGAGCAGTACTTC. The encoded protein is CASSPSVTYEQYF.

This clonotype was recorded at least ten times. The rearrangement uses TRBV19 and TRBJ2-3; tentative D call: TRBD2 (5 bases). V lost 1 base and J lost 1, with 6 bases in between. Germline CDR1 LNHDA, CDR2 SQIVND (reference sequence). This CDR3 spans 14 amino acids. The CDR3 reads CASSIGGGTDTQYF. The CDR3 DNA follows: TGTGCCAGTAGTATAGGGGGAGGCACAGATACGCAGTATTTT. The full variable domain, rest sourced from reference TRBV19 and TRBJ2-3, is DGGITQSPKYLFRKEGQNVTLSCEQNLNHDAMYWYRQDPGQGLRLIYYSQIVNDFQKGDIAEGYSVSREKKESFPLTVTSAQKNPTAFYLCASSIGGGTDTQYFGPGTRLTVL.

This clonotype was counted ten times or more. V is TRBV5-1 and J is TRBJ2-7; a weak D match, TRBD2 (6 bases). The V end was cut by 1 base, the J end by 4 bases, with 12 bases between. The length of the CDR3 is 14 residues. Germline loops: CDR1 SGHRS, CDR2 YFSETQ. This CDR3 reads CASSLWGESYEQYF. The CDR3 DNA is TGCGCCAGCAGCTTGTGGGGGGAATCTTACGAGCAGTACTTC.

This clonotype was counted a few times. One end of the junction fails to match germline, which may point to a read error. This chain joins TRBV20-1 and TRBJ1-5; 9 positions agree with TRBD1. This CDR3 has 13 residues. The V gene's germline CDR1 is DFQATT and CDR2 SNEGSKA (reference sequence). The CDR3 loop is CSAHTGGNPPQHF. CDR3 coding DNA: TGCAGTGCCCACACAGGGGGCAATCCGCCCCAGCATTTT.

The rearrangement joins TRBV30 to TRBJ2-7, with D hard to call. The length of the CDR3 is 15 residues. Germline assignment: CDR1 GTSNPN and CDR2 SVGIG (reference sequence). Trimming left V 4 bases short and J 0 bases short, with 16 bases between. CDR3 residues: CAWMNRAPTSYEQYF. The CDR3 coding sequence is TGTGCCTGGATGAACCGGGCTCCTACCTCCTACGAGCAGTACTTC.

The sample holds a few counts of this clonotype. The chain has TRBV18 and TRBJ1-4; 7 bases are shared with TRBD1. Per germline, CDR1 KGHSH and CDR2 LQKENI. CDR3 size: 13 residues. V trimming: 10 bases; J trimming: 4 bases; junction bases outside the gene matches: 6. The CDR3 DNA reads as TGTGCCACCCACAGGGGAGGTAATGAAAAACTGTTTTTT. It is translated as CATHRGGNEKLFF.

Details on this clonotype: Given a much more abundant clone one base away, this may be a read error. V usage is TRBV19 and J usage is TRBJ1-6; possible D gene TRBD1, 6 bases. Germline V gives CDR1 LNHDA, CDR2 SQIVND (reference sequence). This CDR3 has 14 amino acids. The CDR3 coding sequence is TGTACCAGTAGTATCGGGGGCGCGGATTCACCCCTCCACTTT. Protein sequence: CTSSIGGADSPLHF.

This clonotype was detected only a few times. The rearrangement links TRBV5-1 to TRBJ2-5, with D possibly TRBD1 on 6 matching bases. Germline V gives CDR1 SGHRS, CDR2 YFSETQ. The length of the CDR3 is 15 residues. Trimming took off 5 bases at V and 1 base at J, with 15 bases between the two ends. CDR3: CASREGPTGQETQYF. DNA of the CDR3: TGCGCCAGCAGAGAAGGGCCGACAGGCCAAGAGACCCAGTACTTC.

At least ten counts were recorded for this clonotype. V usage is TRBV19 and J usage is TRBJ2-1; 8 positions agree with TRBD2. J was trimmed by 10 bases and V by 10 bases; bases with no gene match: 6. The CDR3 sequence is 11 residues long. Germline V CDR1 and CDR2: LNHDA, SQIVND (reference sequence). CDR3 sequence: CATQRGKEQFF. In nucleotides, the CDR3 is TGTGCCACCCAGCGGGGGAAGGAGCAGTTCTTC.

This clonotype appeared a few times. The chain carries TRBV18 and TRBJ1-2; tentatively, D is TRBD1 (5 bases). This CDR3 comprises 14 residues. V lost 0 bases, J lost 7 bases, and 12 bases lay in between. CDR1 is KGHSH and CDR2 is LQKENI in the germline V gene. The CDR3 reads CASSPPQGRFGYTF. The CDR3, as DNA: TGTGCCAGCTCACCACCGCAGGGAAGGTTTGGCTACACCTTC. Combining the CDR3 with reference TRBV18 and TRBJ1-2 gives the whole variable domain NAGVMQNPRHLVRRRGQEARLRCSPMKGHSHVYWYRQLPEEGLKFMVYLQKENIIDESGMPKERFSAEFPKEGPSILRIQQVVRGDSAAYFCASSPPQGRFGYTFGSGTRLTVV.

This clonotype was seen many times. This rearrangement joins TRBV18 to TRBJ2-7; no firm D call. Germline V CDR1 and CDR2: KGHSH, LQKENI. V was pared by 3 bases and J by 5 bases, with 11 bases between. The CDR3 runs to 13 residues. CDR3 sequence: CASSPKGYDEQYF. CDR3 nucleotide sequence: TGTGCCAGCTCACCGAAAGGCTACGACGAGCAGTACTTC.

The chain employs TRBV27 and TRBJ2-1; TRBD2 matches at 7 bases. Germline-derived CDR1 and CDR2 are MNHEY and SMNVEV (reference sequence). The CDR3 consists of 16 residues. J gave up 3 bases and V 2 bases, and 7 bases lay outside the gene matches. The CDR3 protein is CASSLGGDRRYNEQFF. The DNA for the CDR3 is TGTGCCAGCAGTTTAGGGGGGGATCGGCGCTACAATGAGCAGTTCTTC.

This clonotype appeared many times. The V gene is TRBV5-1, the J gene TRBJ2-7; D is perhaps TRBD2 (7 bases). The V end was cut by 1 base, the J end by 6 bases, with 29 bases between. The CDR3 runs to 19 residues. CDR1 and CDR2 from the germline V gene are SGHRS and YFSETQ. The CDR3 spells CASSLRGLDVRVGGGEQYF. As DNA, the CDR3 is TGCGCCAGCAGCTTGAGGGGTCTAGACGTGCGCGTGGGAGGGGGCGAGCAGTACTTC.

This clonotype was recorded many times. J is TRBJ1-2 and V is TRBV4-2; possibly TRBD1 for D (5 bases). Germline CDR1 and CDR2: LGHNA and YNFKEQ. V was trimmed by 0 bases and J by 8 bases, leaving 13 bases between them. The CDR3 totals 14 residues. The CDR3 reads CASSQDILTEGYTF. The CDR3 nucleotides are TGTGCCAGCAGCCAAGATATTCTGACAGAGGGCTACACCTTC.

Notes on this clonotype: A much larger clonotype is one base distant, so this may be a read error. This is likely a read error, given that the CDR3 carries no conserved phenylalanine or tryptophan at its end. The gene calls are TRBV30 and TRBJ2-5, with TRBD1 identical over 8 bases. V gave up 5 bases and J gave up 0 bases; unmatched junction bases: 2. Germline V gene lookup returns CDR1 GTSNPN and CDR2 SVGIG (reference sequence). The CDR3 loop spans 13 amino acids. This chain's CDR3 is CAWGQGNQETQYL. CDR3 sequence (DNA): TGTGCCTGGGGACAGGGAAACCAAGAGACCCAGTACCTC.

This clonotype was recorded at least ten times. The chain couples TRBV18 to TRBJ2-7; D is ambiguous. This CDR3 region has 13 residues. CDR1 is KGHSH, CDR2 LQKENI, per germline. With 4 bases removed from V and 2 bases from J, the gap between germline ends came to 9 bases. CDR3 nucleotide sequence: TGTGCCAGCTCACGCAGTGACACCTACGAGCAGTACTTC. Its translation: CASSRSDTYEQYF.

This clonotype is a singleton in its sample. A much larger clonotype is one base distant, so this may be a read error. This chain links TRBV27 with TRBJ1-2, with D possibly being TRBD1 (6 bases). Germline V gene data show CDR1 as MNHEY and CDR2 as SMNVEV (reference sequence). This CDR3 is built from 14 residues. The CDR3 DNA follows: TGTGCCAGCAGTCCGAGGACAGACGACTATGGCTACATCTTC. It translates to CASSPRTDDYGYIF.

This clonotype was detected a few times. The rearrangement uses TRBV19 and TRBJ2-1, with 9 bases aligning to TRBD2. V shed 5 bases, J shed 9 bases, and the junction held 17 bases outside the gene matches. Germline loops: CDR1 LNHDA, CDR2 SQIVND (reference sequence). This CDR3 is 17 amino acids long. The CDR3 region has the DNA TGTGCCAGTAGTGGCCCGACCCTAGCGGGAAATAGGGGTGAGCAGTTCTTC. This gives the protein CASSGPTLAGNRGEQFF.

This clonotype was counted ten times or more. CDR3 region: CAISESPGGSETQYF. Written as DNA, the CDR3 is TGTGCCATCAGTGAGTCGCCTGGGGGCTCCGAGACCCAGTACTTC. The chain is built from TRBV10-3 and TRBJ2-5, with a possible D match to TRBD1 (6 bases). This CDR3 has 15 amino acids. Germline-derived CDR1 and CDR2 are ENHRY and SYGVKD. The V gene lost 0 bases and the J gene lost 5 bases, with 13 bases spanning the gap.

This clonotype was observed many times. The rearrangement links TRBV5-4 to TRBJ2-3; unclear D gene. The CDR3 runs to 16 residues. Germline values: CDR1 SGHNT, CDR2 YYREEE (reference sequence). V dropped 5 bases and J dropped 2 bases, with 18 bases sitting between them. The CDR3 region has the DNA TGTGCCAGCAGACCCGGAGTTGGGCGGAACACAGATACGCAGTATTTT. Encoded protein: CASRPGVGRNTDTQYF.

This clonotype was detected many times. The rearrangement links TRBV27 to TRBJ2-1; TRBD2 matches at 7 bases. This CDR3 is 16 amino acids long. The trim removed 0 bases at V and 3 bases at J, leaving 5 bases unmatched. Germline CDR1 and CDR2: MNHEY and SMNVEV (reference sequence). CDR3 DNA: TGTGCCAGCAGTTTATCTGAGAGCGGGATCTACAATGAGCAGTTCTTC. It yields the protein CASSLSESGIYNEQFF.